This T cell receptor (beta chain) stems from a study of T-cell memory formation after mild COVID-19. This clonotype was seen a handful of times. Antigen unknown. TCRdb analysed the 5' RACE reads with MiXCR anew, one entry per CDR3 protein. The sample carries roughly 110,000 distinct CDR3 sequences, about an eighth recorded once. General study points: The study detected some responding clones in pre-infection memory, suggesting cross-reactive memory joined.

This CDR3 has 16 amino acids. Unmatched junction bases numbered 5, after V lost 1 base and J lost 5 bases. Per the germline V gene, CDR1 is LGHNA and CDR2 is YSLEER. The receptor was derived from a man in his late teens or twenties who had mild COVID-19 (a few samples of this study predate the infection). Cell type and time point are not known. The chain uses TRBV4-3 and TRBJ2-1, with 10 bases matching TRBD2. The material sequenced was PBMCs or a T cell subset sorted from them (not recorded which). DNA of the CDR3: TGCGCCAGCAGCCAAGGAGCGGGGGGGCCGAACAATGAGCAGTTCTTC. It codes for CASSQGAGGPNNEQFF.